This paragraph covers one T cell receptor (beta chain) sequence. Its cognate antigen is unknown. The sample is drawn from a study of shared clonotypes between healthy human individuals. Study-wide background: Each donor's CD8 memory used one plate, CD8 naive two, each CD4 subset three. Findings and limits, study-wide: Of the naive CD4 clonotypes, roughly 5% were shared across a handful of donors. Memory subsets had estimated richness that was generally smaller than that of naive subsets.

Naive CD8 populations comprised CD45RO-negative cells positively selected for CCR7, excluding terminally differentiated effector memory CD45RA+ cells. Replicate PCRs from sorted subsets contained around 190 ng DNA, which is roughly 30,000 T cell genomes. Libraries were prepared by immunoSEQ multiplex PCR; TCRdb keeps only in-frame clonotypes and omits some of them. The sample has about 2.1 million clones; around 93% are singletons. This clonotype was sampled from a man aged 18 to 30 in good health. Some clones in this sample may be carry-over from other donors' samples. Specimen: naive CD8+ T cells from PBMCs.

CDR3 sequence: CASSDRTVNEKLFF. The CDR3 coding sequence is TGTGCCAGCAGTGATAGGACAGTTAATGAAAAACTGTTTTTT. This chain connects TRBV25-1 to TRBJ1-4; TRBD1 might be the D (6 bases). Trimming shortened V by 3 bases and J by 4 bases, and 9 bases separated the two germline ends. CDR1 and CDR2 (germline): MGHDK, SYGVNS. This CDR3 is 14 amino acids long. Filled out from reference TRBV25-1 and TRBJ1-4, the complete variable domain reads EADIYQTPRYLVIGTGKKITLECSQTMGHDKMYWYQQDPGMELHLIHYSYGVNSTEKGDLSSESTVSRIRTEHFPLTLESARPSHTSQYLCASSDRTVNEKLFFGSGTQLSVL.